This TCR beta chain was sequenced in a study of CD8 T cells in Susac syndrome (dated by TCRdb to the late 2010s). Turning to the overall study: Whether CD8+ T cell activation and differentiation in Susac syndrome was antigen driven was tested using repertoire sequencing. Study-level results and caveats: The TCR sequencing and HLA analysis was acknowledged to have included a relatively small number of individuals.

Peripheral blood CD8+ and CD4+ T cells from healthy donors, Susac syndrome patients and multiple sclerosis patients were profiled using high-throughput TCR beta sequencing. Healthy donors were included as age- and sex-matched controls. Bulk CD8+ and CD4+ T cells were purified by magnetic negative isolation, whereas CD8+ TEMRA cells were enriched by FACS. Blood was drawn into EDTA tubes, processed within 24 hours, and PBMCs were isolated by density gradient centrifugation. PBMCs intended for TCR sequencing were cryopreserved in liquid nitrogen and were subsequently thawed in a 37 degrees C water bath. The sorted or isolated CD4+, CD8+ and CD8+ TEMRA cells had a purity of 90% or higher. RNA was extracted using the RNeasy kit, and roughly 0.45 to 1 microgram was reverse transcribed with random hexamers. The immunoSEQ multiplex PCR assay, covering 54 Vbeta and 13 Jbeta segments, was used to amplify TCR beta CDR3 regions. Bias from PCR amplification was corrected by using a synthetic template baseline for primer optimization and for computational correction. From the authors' description of their analysis: Only productive sequences were kept, with reads annotated to V, D and J genes according to IMGT and analyzed in immunoSEQ Analyzer. Clonality was computed as one minus Shannon entropy normalized by log2 of the number of productive unique sequences. For each patient and control, public and private clones were evaluated within the 100 most prevalent clones. A clone was defined as Susac-specific if it was absent from the healthy and MS cohorts, from some 980 published viral clones and from other ImmuneACCESS disease sequences. TCRdb itself trimmed the public reads at Q25 with fastp, ran MiXCR and retained productive beta chains. Each entry merges the rows of one CDR3 protein and shows their most common DNA and genes. TCRdb's processing, not the authors' own work, is the source of the V and J calls. In this sample the table shows approximately 190,000 distinct CDR3 sequences, approximately 93% of which occur a single time. The ten top clones hold 0.1% of the sample.

CDR1 is given as SQVTM and CDR2 as ANQGSEA, both from the germline V gene. Trimming costs V 3 bases and J 0 bases, and their ends lie 3 bases apart. The cysteine opens and the phenylalanine closes a CDR3 of 12 amino acids. The sequence is cut down to CDR3 DNA, 36 bases in frame from base 1. Comment on this clonotype: The clone's antigen remains unknown. No clone much larger than this one lies a single base away; base qualities are absent.

The chain couples TRBV29-1 to TRBJ1-3; there is no confident call for the D gene. The receptor was derived from a human donor in good health. Sequenced material: CD4+ T cells from PBMCs. The DNA is as follows: TGCAGCGTTGAGAACTCTGGAAACACCATATATTTT. It specifies CSVENSGNTIYF.